This T cell receptor (beta chain) was retrieved from a study of T cell responses to AZD1222 COVID-19 vaccine. The data were produced by immunoSEQ multiplex PCR, yet TCRdb's version contains in-frame clones alone and is incomplete. The sample has about 120,000 clones, approximately 89% seen once. Germline V lookup: CDR1 ENHRY, CDR2 SYGVKD. The trim removed 0 bases at V and 5 bases at J, leaving 12 bases unmatched. This CDR3 is 17 amino acids long. This TCR was recovered from an adult in good health. The chain has TRBV10-3 and TRBJ1-2; TRBD1 aligns across 7 bases. Source: peripheral blood, taken on day 0 of AZD1222 vaccination. The CDR3 protein is CAISESSVWTGMYGYTF. Written as DNA, the CDR3 is TGTGCCATCAGTGAGTCGAGTGTCTGGACAGGCATGTATGGCTACACCTTC.